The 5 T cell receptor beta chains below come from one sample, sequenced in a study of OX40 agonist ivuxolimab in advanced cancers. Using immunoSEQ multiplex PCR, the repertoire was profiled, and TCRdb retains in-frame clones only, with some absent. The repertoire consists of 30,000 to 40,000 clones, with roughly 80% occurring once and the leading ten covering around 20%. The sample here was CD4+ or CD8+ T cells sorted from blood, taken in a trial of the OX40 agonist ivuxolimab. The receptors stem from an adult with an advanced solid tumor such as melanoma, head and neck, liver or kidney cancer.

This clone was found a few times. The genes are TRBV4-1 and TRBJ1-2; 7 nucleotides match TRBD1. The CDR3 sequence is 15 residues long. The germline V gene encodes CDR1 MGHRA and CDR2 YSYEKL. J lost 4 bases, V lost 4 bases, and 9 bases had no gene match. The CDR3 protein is CASSLRDRNSYGYTF. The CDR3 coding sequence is TGCGCCAGCAGCCTCCGGGACAGAAACTCCTATGGCTACACCTTC.

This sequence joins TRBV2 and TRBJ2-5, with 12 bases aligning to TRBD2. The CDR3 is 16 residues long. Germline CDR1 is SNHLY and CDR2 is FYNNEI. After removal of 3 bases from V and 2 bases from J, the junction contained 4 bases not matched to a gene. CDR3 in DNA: TGTGCCAGCAGTGATCGACTAGCGGGAGTGCAAGAGACCCAGTACTTC. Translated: CASSDRLAGVQETQYF.

In DNA form, the CDR3 reads TGTGCCTGGACAAATCTCTATGGCTACACCTTC. This gives the protein CAWTNLYGYTF. The V and J genes are TRBV30 and TRBJ1-2; D ambiguous. The CDR3 is made up of 11 amino acids. Germline V gene lookup returns CDR1 GTSNPN and CDR2 SVGIG (reference sequence). The V gene lost 4 bases and the J gene lost 4 bases, with 7 bases spanning the gap.

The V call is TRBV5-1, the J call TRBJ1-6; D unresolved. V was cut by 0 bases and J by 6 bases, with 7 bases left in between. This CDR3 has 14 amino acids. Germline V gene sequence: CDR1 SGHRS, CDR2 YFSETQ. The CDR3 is CASSLDVGNSPLHF. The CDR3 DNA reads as TGCGCCAGCAGCTTGGACGTGGGTAATTCACCCCTCCACTTT.

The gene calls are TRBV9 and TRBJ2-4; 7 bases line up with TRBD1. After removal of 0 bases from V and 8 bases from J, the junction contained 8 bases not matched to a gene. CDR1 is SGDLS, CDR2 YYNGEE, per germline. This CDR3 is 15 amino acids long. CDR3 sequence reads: CASSVAGDSGHIQYF. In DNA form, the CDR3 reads TGTGCCAGCAGCGTAGCCGGGGACAGTGGCCACATTCAGTACTTC.